The 25 T cell receptor beta chains presented below share a single source sample, sequenced in a study of shared clonotypes between healthy human individuals (dated by TCRdb to the early 2020s). Library creation used the immunoSEQ multiplex PCR assay. TCRdb carries this immuneACCESS record with in-frame sequences only. Its versions omit some clonotypes, under half of them owing to an unresolved V gene in the studies checked, with the rest unexplained. The sample yields around 1.6 million clones; approximately 98% were counted once. The top ten constitute 0.45% of the sample. The source material was naive CD4+ T cells sorted from blood. The cell subset or site label for this specimen denotes: CD45RA+ positively selected. These receptor sequences come from a man younger than 45 in good health.

The chain has TRBV5-1 and TRBJ2-3, with TRBD1 identical over 8 bases. The CDR3 totals 14 residues. Trimming at V came to 4 bases and at J to 4 bases, leaving 5 bases not matched to a gene. CDR1 and CDR2 (germline): SGHRS, YFSETQ. The CDR3 DNA sequence: TGCGCCAGCAGCATTCTGACAGGGGCAGATACGCAGTATTTT. This codes for CASSILTGADTQYF.

In the case of this clone: Other DNA variants within this sample encode the same CDR3. The chain has TRBV20-1 and TRBJ2-2, with no clear D. CDR1 is DFQATT and CDR2 is SNEGSKA in the germline V gene (reference sequence). Trimming left V 3 bases short and J 4 bases short, with 3 bases between. The CDR3 is 11 amino acids. Written as DNA, the CDR3 is TGCAGTGCTAGGTCCACCGGGGAGCTGTTTTTT. This encodes CSARSTGELFF.

This clone was seen a single time. This chain connects TRBV6-1 to TRBJ2-5; D not resolved. The CDR3 contains 12 residues. Deletions cut 5 bases from V and 7 bases from J, with 11 bases between. Germline lookup yields CDR1 MNHNS and CDR2 SASEGT. DNA of the CDR3: TGTGCCAGCAGTCCAGCACTAAGGACCCAGTACTTC. It translates to CASSPALRTQYF.

V and J are TRBV9 and TRBJ2-2; a possible D gene is TRBD2 (5 bases). Trimming took off 0 bases at V and 7 bases at J, with 13 bases between the two ends. Per germline, CDR1 SGDLS and CDR2 YYNGEE. This CDR3 spans 15 amino acids. The CDR3 loop is CASSVGGFLSGELFF. The DNA for the CDR3 is TGTGCCAGCAGCGTAGGAGGGTTCCTTAGCGGGGAGCTGTTTTTT.

A single count supports this clone. This chain uses TRBV5-6 with TRBJ1-4; D gene uncertain. V gave up 1 base and J gave up 4 bases, with 11 bases separating them. Germline values: CDR1 SGHDT, CDR2 YYEEEE. This CDR3 is built from 15 residues. CDR3 nucleotide sequence: TGTGCCAGCAGCTTGTACGGACGCCTTAATGAAAAACTGTTTTTT. Translating gives CASSLYGRLNEKLFF.

This chain links TRBV28 with TRBJ2-7; TRBD2 matches 10 bases. Losses at the gene ends were 8 bases for V and 0 bases for J; bases not matched to a gene: 16. The germline V gene has CDR1 MDHEN and CDR2 SYDVKM. This CDR3 is built from 18 residues. The chain's CDR3 is CASLTESGLAESSYEQYF. CDR3 in DNA: TGTGCCAGCCTTACGGAATCCGGACTAGCGGAGAGCTCCTACGAGCAGTACTTC.

On this clone: Other DNA sequences from this sample encode an identical CDR3 as well. CDR3 sequence: CASSSDNEQFF. The DNA of the CDR3 is TGTGCCAGCAGCTCCGATAATGAGCAGTTCTTC. This rearrangement joins TRBV11-3 to TRBJ2-1, with no clear D. There are 11 residues in the CDR3. Deletions cut 4 bases from V and 7 bases from J, with 5 bases between. Germline CDR1 reads SGHNT; CDR2 reads YENEEA.

CDR3 nucleotides: TGCAGCGTTTGGACAGGGAGGGTCAATGAGCAGTTCTTC. Encoded protein: CSVWTGRVNEQFF. The chain joins TRBV29-1 to TRBJ2-1; a possible D gene is TRBD1 (8 bases). The V end was cut by 5 bases, the J end by 6 bases, with 14 bases between. The germline CDR1 and CDR2 sequences are SQVTM and ANQGSEA. The CDR3 is 13 amino acids.

On this clone itself: Other DNA sequences in the same sample also yield this CDR3. This chain joins TRBV7-9 and TRBJ2-3; possibly TRBD1 or TRBD2 for D (5 bases each). Germline V gene lookup returns CDR1 SEHNR and CDR2 FQNEAQ (reference sequence). V shed 0 bases and J shed 6 bases, with 7 bases lying between them. CDR3 length equals 13 residues. CDR3 DNA: TGTGCCAGCAGCTTAGCGGGACCGGATACGCAGTATTTT. This encodes CASSLAGPDTQYF.

This clone was seen a single time. The chain has TRBV6-5 and TRBJ1-2; the D gene is possibly TRBD1 (6 bases). The CDR3 is made up of 13 amino acids. Looked up from germline, CDR1 is MNHEY and CDR2 is SVGAGI. Trimming stripped 7 bases from V and 7 bases from J, with 16 bases between. CDR3 protein: CASKGGAEGGYTF. In DNA, the CDR3 is TGTGCCAGCAAGGGGGGGGCAGAGGGTGGCTACACCTTC.

The gene calls are TRBV4-3 and TRBJ2-3; D could derive from TRBD1 or TRBD2 (5 bases each). The germline V and J ends were trimmed by 6 bases and 3 bases, with 19 bases remaining between them. Per germline, CDR1 LGHNA and CDR2 YSLEER. This CDR3 region has 16 residues. As DNA, the CDR3 is TGCGCCAGCAGTTCTCAGGGAGATAGTCGGACAGATACGCAGTATTTT. This encodes CASSSQGDSRTDTQYF.

This rearrangement joins TRBV18 to TRBJ2-2; 12 bases agree with TRBD2. The trim removed 3 bases at V and 0 bases at J, leaving 5 bases unmatched. The CDR3 loop spans 18 amino acids. Germline V gene lookup returns CDR1 KGHSH and CDR2 LQKENI. The chain's CDR3 is CASSPRTSGTSNTGELFF. The CDR3 bases are TGTGCCAGCTCACCCAGGACTAGCGGGACCTCGAACACCGGGGAGCTGTTTTTT.

The chain couples TRBV5-4 to TRBJ2-1, with a tentative D call TRBD2 (5 bases). Germline CDR1 SGHNT, CDR2 YYREEE (reference sequence). Between the trimmed V and J ends, which lost 4 bases and 5 bases, there was a span of 16 bases. CDR3 length: 15 residues. The CDR3 loop is CASSLGLTEDNEQFF. The CDR3 region has the DNA TGTGCCAGCAGCCTCGGACTGACGGAGGACAATGAGCAGTTCTTC.

V usage is TRBV18 and J usage is TRBJ2-1; 10 bases line up with TRBD2. This CDR3 comprises 16 residues. Looked up from germline, CDR1 is KGHSH and CDR2 is LQKENI. V shed 0 bases, J shed 4 bases, and the junction held 3 bases outside the gene matches. Written as DNA, the CDR3 is TGTGCCAGCTCACCACCCGGGACTAGCGTGTACAATGAGCAGTTCTTC. Protein: CASSPPGTSVYNEQFF.

The chain is built from TRBV18 and TRBJ2-1; D possibly corresponds to TRBD1 (6 bases). The CDR3 is made up of 14 amino acids. Trimming took 6 bases from V and 13 from J, leaving 22 bases between them. CDR1 is KGHSH, CDR2 LQKENI, per germline. CDR3 sequence (DNA): TGTGCCAGCTCGCCGACAGGAACCGACTCCGATCAGTTCTTC. It encodes CASSPTGTDSDQFF.

The chain joins TRBV9 to TRBJ1-1; no clear D gene. From germline, CDR1 is SGDLS and CDR2 YYNGEE. This CDR3 contains 15 residues. V dropped 2 bases and J dropped 1 base, with 12 bases sitting between them. CDR3 sequence reads: CASSVHYGGNTEAFF. CDR3 sequence (DNA): TGTGCCAGCAGCGTTCACTACGGTGGGAACACTGAAGCTTTCTTT.

This clone is a singleton in its sample. The chain employs TRBV7-2 and TRBJ2-1; 8 bases fit TRBD2. The CDR3 totals 16 residues. After removal of 0 bases from V and 6 bases from J, the junction contained 7 bases not matched to a gene. Per the germline V gene, CDR1 is SGHTA and CDR2 is FQGNSA. CDR3 DNA: TGTGCCAGCAGCTTAGCGCCGGCGGGAGGAGGCAATGAGCAGTTCTTC. Amino acid sequence: CASSLAPAGGGNEQFF.

The chain carries TRBV18 and TRBJ2-1, with a tentative D call TRBD1 (5 bases). Trimming left V 3 bases short and J 2 bases short, with 11 bases between. CDR3 length: 15 residues. Germline V gives CDR1 KGHSH, CDR2 LQKENI. The DNA for the CDR3 is TGTGCCAGCTCACCTAACGCAGGGCCCTACAATGAGCAGTTCTTC. It codes for CASSPNAGPYNEQFF.

The V call is TRBV5-4, the J call TRBJ2-3; 9 bases fit TRBD2. V was pared by 7 bases and J by 3 bases, with 6 bases of the junction left unmatched. The germline V gene has CDR1 SGHNT and CDR2 YYREEE (reference sequence). The CDR3 length is 14 residues. CDR3: CASQLSGRTDTQYF. The CDR3 coding sequence is TGTGCCAGCCAGCTTAGCGGGAGAACAGATACGCAGTATTTT.

This clone was seen a single time. This sequence joins TRBV13 and TRBJ2-3, with unresolved D. Trimming pared 3 bases from V and 6 bases from J, leaving 13 bases between. This CDR3 is 14 amino acids long. Germline V gene data show CDR1 as PRHDT and CDR2 as FYEKMQ (reference sequence). The DNA for the CDR3 is TGTGCCAGCAGCTTGGTCCAGCCCCGGGATACGCAGTATTTT. Amino acid sequence: CASSLVQPRDTQYF.

Details on this clone: Sequence at one end of the junction differs from germline and may be a read error. The V gene is TRBV20-1, the J gene TRBJ2-7; possible D gene TRBD1, 5 bases. CDR1 DFQATT and CDR2 SNEGSKA come from the germline V gene (reference sequence). The CDR3 is 8 amino acids. The CDR3 here is CSANQGHF. CDR3 in DNA: TGCAGTGCTAACCAGGGTCACTTC.

This clone was counted once. The chain links TRBV2 to TRBJ2-1; 9 positions match TRBD2. V dropped 5 bases and J dropped 5; count of bases not matched to a gene: 7. This CDR3 contains 15 residues. CDR1 is SNHLY and CDR2 is FYNNEI in the germline V gene. CDR3 residues: CASSPEGTSNNEQFF. The DNA for the CDR3 is TGTGCCAGCAGTCCTGAAGGGACTAGCAACAATGAGCAGTTCTTC.

In DNA form, the CDR3 reads TGTGCCAGTAGTACACAGGGGGCCCAGCCCCAGCATTTT. Amino acids: CASSTQGAQPQHF. The V gene is TRBV19, the J gene TRBJ1-5; 9 bases agree with TRBD1. The germline V gene encodes CDR1 LNHDA and CDR2 SQIVND (reference sequence). This CDR3 contains 13 residues. The V and J ends lost 4 bases and 7 bases, in that order; junction bases with no gene match: 2.

The chain recombines TRBV19 with TRBJ2-1; 9 nucleotides align to TRBD1. V was pared by 3 bases and J by 8 bases, with 5 bases of the junction left unmatched. Germline V CDR1 and CDR2: LNHDA, SQIVND (reference sequence). CDR3 length: 14 residues. The CDR3 DNA follows: TGTGCCAGTAGTATCGGACAGGGGAACGATGAGCAGTTCTTC. Translated, it gives CASSIGQGNDEQFF.

The chain recombines TRBV15 with TRBJ2-7; TRBD1 agrees at 8 bases. V gave up 6 bases and J gave up 6 bases; unmatched junction bases: 22. Germline values: CDR1 LNHNV, CDR2 YYDKDF (reference sequence). The CDR3 is made up of 18 amino acids. The CDR3 DNA follows: TGTGCCACCAGAGGGGCCGGACAGGGTCGAGCGAGGTTCGGCGAGCAGTACTTC. Translated, it gives CATRGAGQGRARFGEQYF. Filled out from reference TRBV15 and TRBJ2-7, the complete variable domain reads DAMVIQNPRYQVTQFGKPVTLSCSQTLNHNVMYWYQQKSSQAPKLLFHYYDKDFNNEADTPDNFQSRRPNTSFCFLDIRSPGLGDTAMYLCATRGAGQGRARFGEQYFGPGTRLTVT.